A single sample is the source of the 11 T cell receptor beta chains below, sequenced in a study of T cell changes during pregnancy in multiple sclerosis. The assay was immunoSEQ multiplex PCR, and TCRdb's table has in-frame clones only and misses some. The sample shows 60,000 or so clones, roughly 91% of them seen only once. This specimen was peripheral blood, taken in the second trimester of pregnancy. These receptors were collected from a female donor in good health, enrolled as a control in a pregnancy study.

V and J are TRBV18 and TRBJ2-5; the D gene is possibly TRBD2 (5 bases). Looked up from germline, CDR1 is KGHSH and CDR2 is LQKENI. The CDR3 spans 15 residues. Trimming removed 0 bases at V and 5 bases at J, with 13 bases between. CDR3 DNA: TGTGCCAGCTCACCACCCTACACCACTAGGGAGACCCAGTACTTC. It translates to CASSPPYTTRETQYF.

This clone was seen a single time. The genes are TRBV6-1 and TRBJ2-7; 7 positions agree with TRBD1. V lost 7 bases, J lost 5 bases, and 11 bases stayed unmatched. Germline V lookup: CDR1 MNHNS, CDR2 SASEGT. The CDR3 runs to 14 residues. Here the CDR3 DNA reads TGTGCCAGCACCTTATCGGGGACAGCCGACGAGCAGTACTTC. Amino acids: CASTLSGTADEQYF.

The gene calls are TRBV5-4 and TRBJ1-1, with D maybe TRBD1 (6 bases). The V and J ends lost 2 bases and 3 bases respectively, with 11 bases between them. CDR3 size: 14 residues. From germline, CDR1 is SGHNT and CDR2 YYREEE (reference sequence). CDR3 amino acids: CASSLQGVDTEAFF. As DNA, the CDR3 is TGTGCCAGCAGCTTACAGGGAGTTGACACTGAAGCTTTCTTT.

V is TRBV7-2 and J is TRBJ2-2; 10 bases agree with TRBD2. This CDR3 spans 19 amino acids. Germline CDR1 reads SGHTA; CDR2 reads FQGNSA. V was clipped by 6 bases and J by 4 bases; unmatched bases: 17. The DNA for the CDR3 is TGTGCCAGCAGGCTTGGCTGGCGAGCGGGGGGGCCGGGCACCGGGGAGCTGTTTTTT. Residues: CASRLGWRAGGPGTGELFF.

The rearrangement links TRBV18 to TRBJ2-5, with D tentatively TRBD1 (6 bases). The CDR3 spans 15 residues. V was trimmed by 3 bases and J by 13 bases, leaving 24 bases between them. The germline V gene has CDR1 KGHSH and CDR2 LQKENI. The CDR3 coding sequence is TGTGCCAGCTCACCTACCTACGGGACAAACAAACCTCTGTACTTC. Protein sequence: CASSPTYGTNKPLYF.

The chain links TRBV5-1 to TRBJ1-5; D might be TRBD1 (5 bases). Germline loops: CDR1 SGHRS, CDR2 YFSETQ. Deletions cut 0 bases from V and 4 bases from J, with 5 bases between. This CDR3 has 13 amino acids. As DNA, the CDR3 is TGCGCCAGCAGCTTGGGACAGAATCAGCCCCAGCATTTT. Its translation: CASSLGQNQPQHF.

The rearrangement uses TRBV27 and TRBJ2-7, with TRBD2 matching over 12 bases. The CDR3 is 15 residues long. V was pared by 5 bases and J by 2 bases, with 4 bases of the junction left unmatched. CDR1 and CDR2 from the germline V gene are MNHEY and SMNVEV (reference sequence). CDR3 region: CASSKLAGGPYEQYF. The DNA of the CDR3 is TGTGCCAGCAGTAAGCTAGCGGGAGGGCCCTACGAGCAGTACTTC.

This chain joins TRBV7-9 and TRBJ1-2, with 7 positions matching TRBD1. The germline V gene has CDR1 SEHNR and CDR2 FQNEAQ (reference sequence). This CDR3 has 14 residues. J lost 8 bases, V lost 1 base, and 7 bases had no gene match. The CDR3 DNA reads TGTGCCAGCAGCTTAGGACAGGGAGTTGACGGCTACACCTTC. This encodes CASSLGQGVDGYTF.

This clone was observed a few times. The V gene is TRBV6-4, the J gene TRBJ2-1; the match to TRBD2 covers 12 bases. Germline assignment: CDR1 MRHNA and CDR2 SNTAGT. Unmatched junction bases numbered 9, after V lost 6 bases and J lost 3 bases. This CDR3 region has 17 residues. In DNA, the CDR3 is TGTGCCAGCAGAGAGACTAGCGGGAGCACCCTCTACAATGAGCAGTTCTTC. It codes for CASRETSGSTLYNEQFF.

The V call is TRBV10-3, the J call TRBJ1-6; tentatively, D is TRBD1 (6 bases). The CDR3 totals 14 residues. Germline CDR1 is ENHRY and CDR2 is SYGVKD. Trimming removed 3 bases at V and 7 bases at J, with 10 bases between. CDR3 loop: CAISEGQRNSPLHF. CDR3 in DNA: TGTGCCATCAGTGAAGGACAGCGAAATTCACCCCTCCACTTT.

The rearrangement uses TRBV2 and TRBJ2-1, with TRBD1 identical over 8 bases. Germline loops: CDR1 SNHLY, CDR2 FYNNEI. Trimming removed 6 bases from V and 4 bases from J; junction bases left unmatched: 17. The CDR3 spans 18 residues. This CDR3 is CASSGTSRGPNLYNEQFF. The CDR3 DNA reads TGTGCCAGCAGCGGGACTTCCAGGGGGCCGAATCTTTACAATGAGCAGTTCTTC.